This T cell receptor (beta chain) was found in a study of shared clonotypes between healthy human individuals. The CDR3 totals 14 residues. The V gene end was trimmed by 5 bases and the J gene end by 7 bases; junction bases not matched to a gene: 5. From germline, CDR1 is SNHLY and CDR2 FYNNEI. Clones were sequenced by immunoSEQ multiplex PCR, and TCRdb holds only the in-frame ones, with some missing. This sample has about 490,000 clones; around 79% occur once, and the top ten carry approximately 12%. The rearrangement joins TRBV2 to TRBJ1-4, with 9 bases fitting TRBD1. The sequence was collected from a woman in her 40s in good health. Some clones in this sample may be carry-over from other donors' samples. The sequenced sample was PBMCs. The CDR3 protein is CASSTDRGSEKLFF. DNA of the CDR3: TGTGCCAGCAGTACGGACAGGGGAAGTGAAAAACTGTTTTTT.